The T cell receptor beta chain described here comes from a study of CD8 T cells in ankylosing spondylitis. TCRdb re-analysed the 5' RACE reads in MiXCR, keeping a single row per CDR3 protein. The profile shows hundreds of thousands of distinct CDR3 sequences, roughly 24% of them singletons. The germline V gene encodes CDR1 DFQATT and CDR2 SNEGSKA (reference sequence). V lost 1 base and J lost 6, with 17 bases in between. The CDR3 consists of 15 residues. This receptor was taken from a male donor with ankylosing spondylitis or in good health (not recorded which). The rearrangement links TRBV20-1 to TRBJ2-3; no firm D call. Source material: blood, either unsorted or a sorted T cell fraction (not recorded which). The CDR3 nucleotides are TGCAGTGCTAGAGTGGCCCGACGAGGAAGGGATACGCAGTATTTT. Its protein is CSARVARRGRDTQYF.